The 10 T cell receptor beta chains below were found in one sample sequenced in a study of regulatory T cells in long-lasting Graves disease. Time point described: newly diagnosed GD, antithyroid drugs for less than 3 months. PBMCs were the source of the RNA used for TCR sequencing. Building of the TCR beta libraries involved iRepertoire HTBI primers and Arm-PCR of CDR3 regions. One entry per CDR3 protein results from TCRdb running MiXCR on the multiplex PCR reads. The table records some 560,000 distinct CDR3 sequences, roughly a sixth of them present only once. The sample also formed part of further work on T cells in Graves' hyperthyroidism and ophthalmopathy.

The sample was peripheral blood mononuclear cells (PBMCs), taken at new diagnosis, from a patient treated with antithyroid drugs. Source of these receptors: a middle-aged woman with Graves disease.

This clonotype was recorded many times. The V and J genes are TRBV30 and TRBJ2-1; no clear D gene. Germline assignment: CDR1 GTSNPN and CDR2 SVGIG (reference sequence). This CDR3 region has 12 residues. The germline V and J ends were trimmed by 4 bases and 6 bases, with 10 bases remaining between them. CDR3 in DNA: TGTGCCTGGACTAACTTGGGCAATGAGCAGTTCTTC. It specifies CAWTNLGNEQFF.

The chain has TRBV30 and TRBJ2-6; no clear D. The V and J ends lost 5 bases and 7 bases respectively, with 9 bases between them. This CDR3 contains 12 residues. The germline V gene has CDR1 GTSNPN and CDR2 SVGIG (reference sequence). The CDR3 is CAWASEANVLTF. The CDR3 nucleotides read TGTGCCTGGGCCTCCGAAGCCAACGTCCTGACTTTC.

The chain links TRBV14 to TRBJ2-7; D gene ambiguous. Germline V gene sequence: CDR1 SGHDN, CDR2 FVKESK. The ends were cut back, 4 bases at V and 9 bases at J, with 16 bases in the middle. The CDR3 contains 13 residues. This CDR3 is CASSPFTYERQYF. CDR3 in DNA: TGTGCCAGCAGCCCTTTTACGTACGAGAGGCAGTACTTC.

The gene calls are TRBV12-5 and TRBJ2-1; D is possibly TRBD2 (6 bases). CDR1 is LGHNT and CDR2 is FRNRAP in the germline V gene. This CDR3 is 15 amino acids long. The germline V and J ends were trimmed by 2 bases and 7 bases, with 15 bases remaining between them. The CDR3 DNA sequence: TGTGCTAGTGGTTTGATTCTGGTGGGGGGAAATGAGCAGTTCTTC. Amino acids: CASGLILVGGNEQFF. The whole variable domain, filled in from reference TRBV12-5 and TRBJ2-1, reads DARVTQTPRHKVTEMGQEVTMRCQPILGHNTVFWYRQTMMQGLELLAYFRNRAPLDDSGMPKDRFSAEMPDATLATLKIQPSEPRDSAVYFCASGLILVGGNEQFFGPGTRLTVL.

This clonotype came up many times. The chain couples TRBV6-1 to TRBJ2-5; weak D call: TRBD2 (6 bases). CDR3 size: 13 residues. CDR1 MNHNS and CDR2 SASEGT come from the germline V gene. The germline V and J ends were trimmed by 6 bases and 0 bases, with 8 bases remaining between them. The CDR3 nucleotides are TGTGCCAGCAGCGGGACTCACCAAGAGACCCAGTACTTC. It yields the protein CASSGTHQETQYF.

In its sample, this clonotype was seen a few times. CDR3 residues: CASSAGGASGETQYF. The CDR3, as DNA: TGTGCCAGCAGTGCAGGGGGGGCCAGTGGAGAGACCCAGTACTTC. The chain links TRBV2 to TRBJ2-5, with D perhaps given as TRBD1 or TRBD2 (7 bases each). CDR1 is SNHLY and CDR2 is FYNNEI in the germline V gene. V was clipped by 4 bases and J by 4 bases, with 16 bases between them. CDR3 length: 15 residues.

The table lists this clonotype with a few counts. The rearrangement joins TRBV20-1 to TRBJ2-5; D possibly uses TRBD1 or TRBD2 (5 bases each). Germline V gene sequence: CDR1 DFQATT, CDR2 SNEGSKA (reference sequence). CDR3 length: 13 amino acids. Trimming removed 1 base at V and 5 bases at J, with 11 bases between. The CDR3 region has the DNA TGCAGTGCTAGAGTCCCAGGGAGCGAGACCCAGTACTTC. This sequence encodes CSARVPGSETQYF.

This clonotype was recorded many times. The V and J genes are TRBV20-1 and TRBJ2-7; D is ambiguous. The CDR3 has 13 residues. Germline CDR1 DFQATT, CDR2 SNEGSKA (reference sequence). V lost 2 bases and J lost 2, with 10 bases in between. CDR3 sequence: CSARRVETYEQYF. CDR3 DNA sequence: TGCAGTGCTAGACGGGTAGAAACCTACGAGCAGTACTTC.

This chain uses TRBV5-1 with TRBJ2-5; TRBD2 agrees at 9 bases. The CDR3 sequence is 15 residues long. The ends lost 5 bases at V and 5 bases at J; junction bases unmatched: 10. The germline CDR1 and CDR2 sequences are SGHRS and YFSETQ. This chain's CDR3 is CASSEPSGEAETQYF. In nucleotides, the CDR3 is TGCGCCAGCAGTGAGCCTAGCGGGGAGGCGGAGACCCAGTACTTC.

The rearrangement joins TRBV9 to TRBJ2-3; a weak D match, TRBD2 (6 bases). V was clipped by 2 bases and J by 2 bases, with 12 bases between them. This CDR3 contains 15 residues. CDR1 is SGDLS, CDR2 YYNGEE, per germline. The CDR3, as DNA: TGTGCCAGCAGCGTTTGGGGGGTGAACACAGATACGCAGTATTTT. Its protein product is CASSVWGVNTDTQYF.